Below, 11 T cell receptor beta chains from the same sample are listed, as sequenced in a study of cytotoxic CD8 clonotypes in ibrutinib-treated CLL. Libraries were prepared by immunoSEQ multiplex PCR; TCRdb keeps only in-frame clonotypes and omits some of them. Among about 160,000 clones listed, approximately 80% were seen once. Sequenced here: PBMCs, sampled after 12 months of ibrutinib treatment. The receptors come from a human donor with chronic lymphocytic leukemia.

Here the CDR3 reads CASSLSWGQQETQYF. CDR3 DNA: TGTGCCAGCAGCTTATCCTGGGGGCAGCAAGAGACCCAGTACTTC. The V and J genes are TRBV11-1 and TRBJ2-5; D is perhaps TRBD1 (6 bases). V was pared by 2 bases and J by 2 bases, with 12 bases between. CDR1 and CDR2 from the germline V gene are SGHAT and FQDESV (reference sequence). The CDR3 extends over 15 amino acids. The full variable domain, in which reference TRBV11-1 and TRBJ2-5 provide the parts outside the CDR3, is EAEVAQSPRYKITEKSQAVAFWCDPISGHATLYWYRQILGQGPELLVQFQDESVVDDSQLPKDRFSAERLKGVDSTLKIQPAELGDSAMYLCASSLSWGQQETQYFGPGTRLLVL.

This clone has a handful of counts. The junction differs from germline at one of its ends, possibly a read error. The chain combines TRBV9 with TRBJ2-1; maybe TRBD1 (5 bases). Germline CDR1 SGDLS, CDR2 YYNGEE. The CDR3 covers 13 residues. CDR3 amino acids: CASSPPTRGLPIF. The CDR3 DNA reads TGTGCCAGCAGCCCGCCAACAAGGGGCCTCCCCATCTTC.

V usage is TRBV28 and J usage is TRBJ2-7, with TRBD2 identical over 14 bases. V was pared by 4 bases and J by 5 bases, with 7 bases of the junction left unmatched. The CDR3 sequence is 16 residues long. Per the germline V gene, CDR1 is MDHEN and CDR2 is SYDVKM. The CDR3 DNA follows: TGTGCCAGCAGTTCCCTTGGGACTAGCGGGAGAAACGAGCAGTACTTC. It encodes CASSSLGTSGRNEQYF.

The V and J genes are TRBV28 and TRBJ2-7; 10 bases match TRBD1. CDR1 is MDHEN and CDR2 is SYDVKM in the germline V gene. V shed 7 bases, J shed 0 bases, and the junction held 3 bases outside the gene matches. This CDR3 contains 14 residues. The CDR3 protein is CASNDRGLSYEQYF. The DNA for the CDR3 is TGTGCCAGCAACGACAGGGGGCTCTCCTACGAGCAGTACTTC.

The chain recombines TRBV6-5 with TRBJ2-2, with D possibly called TRBD1 or TRBD2 (6 bases each). Trimming took off 7 bases at V and 1 base at J, with 13 bases between the two ends. Germline CDR1 reads MNHEY; CDR2 reads SVGAGI. This CDR3 is 15 amino acids long. DNA for the CDR3: TGTGCCAGCATTCGGGGGCTCCAGAACACCGGGGAGCTGTTTTTT. Protein: CASIRGLQNTGELFF.

The chain combines TRBV6-1 with TRBJ2-7; D perhaps matches TRBD1 (6 bases). Germline V gene sequence: CDR1 MNHNS, CDR2 SASEGT. Trimming shortened V by 8 bases and J by 6 bases, and 17 bases separated the two germline ends. The CDR3 extends over 13 amino acids. In DNA form, the CDR3 reads TGTGCCAGCCAGGGCCTACAGGGCACCGAGCAGTACTTC. Protein: CASQGLQGTEQYF.

The chain carries TRBV6-5 and TRBJ2-7; D is undetermined. The germline V and J ends were trimmed by 2 bases and 3 bases, with 8 bases remaining between them. This CDR3 contains 13 residues. The germline V gene has CDR1 MNHEY and CDR2 SVGAGI. The CDR3 nucleotides read TGTGCCAGCAGTTACGGCCCCAACTACGAGCAGTACTTC. Amino acid sequence: CASSYGPNYEQYF.

This rearrangement joins TRBV6-1 to TRBJ1-5; no definite D call. The CDR3 loop spans 13 amino acids. The V end was cut by 0 bases, the J end by 5 bases, with 5 bases between. Germline V gene data show CDR1 as MNHNS and CDR2 as SASEGT. In DNA, the CDR3 is TGTGCCAGCAGTGAAGCGCGGGATCAGCCCCAGCATTTT. It is translated as CASSEARDQPQHF.

The V and J genes are TRBV13 and TRBJ2-3; D is unresolved. The V gene lost 2 bases and the J gene lost 3 bases, with 3 bases spanning the gap. CDR3 length: 12 amino acids. Germline lookup yields CDR1 PRHDT and CDR2 FYEKMQ (reference sequence). CDR3 in DNA: TGTGCCAGCAGCTTAAGGACAGATACGCAGTATTTT. Amino acid sequence: CASSLRTDTQYF.

The CDR3 loop is CASSPQSGQGVELFF. The CDR3 DNA is TGTGCCAGCAGCCCGCAATCCGGACAGGGGGTGGAGCTGTTTTTT. This chain connects TRBV7-9 to TRBJ2-2, with 10 bases lining up with TRBD1. The V segment lost 5 bases and the J segment 10 bases; nucleotides outside the gene matches: 10. CDR3 size: 15 residues. The germline CDR1 and CDR2 sequences are SEHNR and FQNEAQ (reference sequence).

The CDR3: CASSRDGWYGYTF. The CDR3, as DNA: TGTGCCAGCAGCCGGGACGGCTGGTATGGCTACACCTTC. This chain connects TRBV5-4 to TRBJ1-2; possibly TRBD1 for D (5 bases). Germline CDR1 SGHNT, CDR2 YYREEE (reference sequence). The CDR3 has 13 amino acids. V lost 4 bases, J lost 5 bases, and 12 bases lay in between. Combining the CDR3 with reference TRBV5-4 and TRBJ1-2 gives the whole variable domain ETGVTQSPTHLIKTRGQQVTLRCSSQSGHNTVSWYQQALGQGPQFIFQYYREEENGRGNFPPRFSGLQFPNYSSELNVNALELDDSALYLCASSRDGWYGYTFGSGTRLTVV.